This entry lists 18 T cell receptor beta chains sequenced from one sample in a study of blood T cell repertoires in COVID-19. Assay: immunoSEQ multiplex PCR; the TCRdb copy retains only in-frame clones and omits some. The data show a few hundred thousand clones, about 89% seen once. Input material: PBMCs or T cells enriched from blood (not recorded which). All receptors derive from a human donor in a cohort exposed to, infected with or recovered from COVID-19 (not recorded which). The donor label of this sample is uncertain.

As DNA, the CDR3 is TGTGCCATCAGTGGGGGCGGTCAGGGTGGCACTGAAGCTTTCTTT. This sequence encodes CAISGGGQGGTEAFF. This sequence joins TRBV10-3 and TRBJ1-1; D possibly corresponds to TRBD1 (5 bases). Germline CDR1 reads ENHRY; CDR2 reads SYGVKD. Trimming cost V 4 bases and J 4 bases, with 16 bases left between them. The CDR3 is made up of 15 amino acids.

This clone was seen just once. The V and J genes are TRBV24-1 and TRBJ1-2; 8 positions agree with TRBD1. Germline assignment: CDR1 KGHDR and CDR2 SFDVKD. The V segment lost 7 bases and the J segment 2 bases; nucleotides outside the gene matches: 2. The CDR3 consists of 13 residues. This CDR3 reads CATRGQANYGYTF. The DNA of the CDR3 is TGTGCCACCAGGGGACAGGCAAACTATGGCTACACCTTC.

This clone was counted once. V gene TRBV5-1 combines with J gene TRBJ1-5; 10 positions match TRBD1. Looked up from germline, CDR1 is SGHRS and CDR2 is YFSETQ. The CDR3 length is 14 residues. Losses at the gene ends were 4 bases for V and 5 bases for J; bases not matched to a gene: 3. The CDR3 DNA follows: TGCGCCAGCAGCCCCGGACAGGGGGATCAGCCCCAGCATTTT. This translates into CASSPGQGDQPQHF. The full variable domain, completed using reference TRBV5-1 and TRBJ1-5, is KAGVTQTPRYLIKTRGQQVTLSCSPISGHRSVSWYQQTPGQGLQFLFEYFSETQRNKGNFPGRFSGRQFSNSRSEMNVSTLELGDSALYLCASSPGQGDQPQHFGDGTRLSIL.

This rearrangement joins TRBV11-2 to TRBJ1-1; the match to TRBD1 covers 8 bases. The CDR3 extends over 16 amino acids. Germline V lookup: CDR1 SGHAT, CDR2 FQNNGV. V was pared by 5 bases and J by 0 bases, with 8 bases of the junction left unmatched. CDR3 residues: CASSLTGGGVNTEAFF. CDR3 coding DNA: TGTGCCAGCAGCCTCACAGGGGGTGGGGTGAACACTGAAGCTTTCTTT.

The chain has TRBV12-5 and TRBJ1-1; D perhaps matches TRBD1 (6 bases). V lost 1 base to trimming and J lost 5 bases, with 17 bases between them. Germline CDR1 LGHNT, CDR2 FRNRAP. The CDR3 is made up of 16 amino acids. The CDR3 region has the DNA TGTGCTAGTGGTTTGGAAACATACAGGGTAGGAACTGAAGCTTTCTTT. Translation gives CASGLETYRVGTEAFF.

Here the CDR3 reads CASSLRRGMILDEQYF. CDR3 nucleotide sequence: TGTGCCAGCAGTCTCCGCAGGGGGATGATCTTAGACGAGCAGTACTTC. The chain links TRBV27 to TRBJ2-7; TRBD1 matches at 7 bases. Per the germline V gene, CDR1 is MNHEY and CDR2 is SMNVEV (reference sequence). V was clipped by 5 bases and J by 5 bases; unmatched bases: 15. The CDR3 is 16 amino acids.

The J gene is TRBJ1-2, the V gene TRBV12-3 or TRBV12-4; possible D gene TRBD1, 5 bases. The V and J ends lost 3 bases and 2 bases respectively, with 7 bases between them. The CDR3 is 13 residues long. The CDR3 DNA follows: TGTGCCAGCAGTTTGCGGGACAACTATGGCTACACCTTC. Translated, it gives CASSLRDNYGYTF.

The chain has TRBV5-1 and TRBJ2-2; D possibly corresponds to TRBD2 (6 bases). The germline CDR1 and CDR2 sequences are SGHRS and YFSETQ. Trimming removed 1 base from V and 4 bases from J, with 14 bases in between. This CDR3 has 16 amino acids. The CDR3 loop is CASSLRSPRGTGELFF. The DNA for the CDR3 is TGCGCCAGCAGCTTGAGATCACCGCGGGGCACCGGGGAGCTGTTTTTT.

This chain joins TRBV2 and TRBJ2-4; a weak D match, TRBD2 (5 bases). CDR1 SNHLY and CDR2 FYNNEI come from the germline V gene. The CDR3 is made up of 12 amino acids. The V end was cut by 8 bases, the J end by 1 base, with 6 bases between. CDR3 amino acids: CASGEAKNIQYF. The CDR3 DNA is TGTGCCAGCGGGGAGGCCAAAAACATTCAGTACTTC.

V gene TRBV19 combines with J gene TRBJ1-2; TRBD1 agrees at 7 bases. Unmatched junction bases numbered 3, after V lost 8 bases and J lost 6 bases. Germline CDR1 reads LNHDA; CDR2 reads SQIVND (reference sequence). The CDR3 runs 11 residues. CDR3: CASSRGDGYTF. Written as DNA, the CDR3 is TGTGCCAGTTCCAGGGGGGATGGCTACACCTTC.

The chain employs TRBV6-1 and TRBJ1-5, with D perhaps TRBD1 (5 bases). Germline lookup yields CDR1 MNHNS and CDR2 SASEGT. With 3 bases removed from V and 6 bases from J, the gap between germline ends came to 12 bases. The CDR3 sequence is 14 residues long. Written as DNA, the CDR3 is TGTGCCAGCAGTGACCTCGGGGGGGGTCAGCCCCAGCATTTT. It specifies CASSDLGGGQPQHF.

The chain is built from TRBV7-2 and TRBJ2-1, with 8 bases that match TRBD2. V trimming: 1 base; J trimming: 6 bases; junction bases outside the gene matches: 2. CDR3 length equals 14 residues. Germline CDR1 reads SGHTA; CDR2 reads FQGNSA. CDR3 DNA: TGTGCCAGCAGCTTAGTGGCGGGGGGCAATGAGCAGTTCTTC. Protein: CASSLVAGGNEQFF.

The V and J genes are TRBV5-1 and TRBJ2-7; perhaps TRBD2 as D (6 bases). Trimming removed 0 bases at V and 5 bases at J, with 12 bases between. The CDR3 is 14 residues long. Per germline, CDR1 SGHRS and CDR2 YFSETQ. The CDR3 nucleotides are TGCGCCAGCAGCTTGGTCGCGGGGCGGGACGAGCAGTACTTC. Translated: CASSLVAGRDEQYF.

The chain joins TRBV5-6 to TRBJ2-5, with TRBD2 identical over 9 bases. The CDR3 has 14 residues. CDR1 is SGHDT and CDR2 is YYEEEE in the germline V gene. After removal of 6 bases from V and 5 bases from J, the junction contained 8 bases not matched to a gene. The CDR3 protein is CASTAGGLGETQYF. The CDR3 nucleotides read TGTGCCAGCACCGCGGGGGGGCTGGGGGAGACCCAGTACTTC.

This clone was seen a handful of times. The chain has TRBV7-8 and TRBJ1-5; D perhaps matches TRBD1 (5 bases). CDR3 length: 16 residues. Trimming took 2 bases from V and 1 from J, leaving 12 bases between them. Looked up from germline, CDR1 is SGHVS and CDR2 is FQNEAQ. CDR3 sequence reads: CASSLIGGRSNQPQHF. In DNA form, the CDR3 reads TGTGCCAGCAGCTTAATCGGGGGACGAAGCAATCAGCCCCAGCATTTT.

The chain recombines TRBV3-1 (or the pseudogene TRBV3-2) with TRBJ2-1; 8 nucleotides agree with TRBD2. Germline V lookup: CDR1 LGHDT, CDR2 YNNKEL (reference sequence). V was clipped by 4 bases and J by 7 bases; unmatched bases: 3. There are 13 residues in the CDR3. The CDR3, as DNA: TGTGCCAGCAGCCCCATAGCGGGGAATGAGCAGTTCTTC. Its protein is CASSPIAGNEQFF.

The CDR3 nucleotides are TGTGCCAGCCGCCGAGACAGGGAAACCTACAATGAGCAGTTCTTC. Its protein product is CASRRDRETYNEQFF. The chain combines TRBV27 with TRBJ2-1; 7 bases map to TRBD1. The J segment lost 2 bases and the V segment lost 8 bases, leaving 9 bases of the junction unmatched. Germline V gene lookup returns CDR1 MNHEY and CDR2 SMNVEV (reference sequence). The CDR3 length is 15 residues.

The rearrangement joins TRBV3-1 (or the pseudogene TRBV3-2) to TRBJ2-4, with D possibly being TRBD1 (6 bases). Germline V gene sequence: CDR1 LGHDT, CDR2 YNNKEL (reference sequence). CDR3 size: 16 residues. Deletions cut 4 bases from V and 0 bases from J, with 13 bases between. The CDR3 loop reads CASSLSRGRAKNIQYF. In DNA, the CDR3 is TGTGCCAGCAGCCTCTCCAGGGGCCGAGCCAAAAACATTCAGTACTTC.